The sequence of this T cell receptor beta chain was determined in a study of blood T cell repertoires in COVID-19. Study-wide background: Sources were T cells, B-cell-depleted T cells, or PBMCs; the material itself was cDNA or gDNA.

Individuals aged roughly 18 to 95 years were recruited from fewer than 25 US areas. In the original workflow: Amplification of reference gene primers was used by the study to estimate nucleated cell counts. Sequenced by immunoSEQ multiplex PCR; TCRdb stores in-frame clones only, minus some. V and J calls and clone size are as listed in that table; D and trimming were resolved from the DNA. The table shows around 310,000 clones, with roughly 90% occurring only once. Looked up from germline, CDR1 is MNHNY and CDR2 is SVGAGI (reference sequence). CDR3 size: 18 residues. The V end lost 5 bases, the J end lost 3 bases, and 26 bases lay between the germline ends.

The chain recombines TRBV6-6 with TRBJ2-7, with D tentatively TRBD1 (5 bases). This clonotype originated in a woman in her 30s who had recovered from COVID-19. Material: PBMCs or T cells enriched from blood (not recorded which). Here the CDR3 DNA reads TGTGCCAGCAGTCGTGACCACCCAGGGCAGTTAATCGTCTACGAGCAGTACTTC. Translation gives CASSRDHPGQLIVYEQYF.